A single sample is the source of the 22 T cell receptor beta chains below, sequenced in a study of T cell repertoires in cytomegalovirus infection. Via MiXCR, TCRdb re-called the reads, giving one row per CDR3 protein. The repertoire holds roughly 250,000 distinct CDR3 sequences, with over 20% as singletons. Sequencing used CD8+ T cells from PBMCs. These receptors all come from a human donor in good health (CMV status not recorded). Some clones in this sample may be carry-over from other donors' samples.

This clonotype was seen more than once but under ten times. The chain has TRBV10-3 and TRBJ2-7; TRBD1 aligns across 7 bases. Germline V gene data show CDR1 as ENHRY and CDR2 as SYGVKD. CDR3 length: 12 amino acids. CDR3 region: CGTGTDPYEQYF. The CDR3 region has the DNA TGTGGAACCGGGACAGATCCCTACGAGCAGTACTTC.

This clonotype was seen repeatedly, ten times or more. The chain links TRBV7-3 to TRBJ1-1; no definite D call. Looked up from germline, CDR1 is SGHTA and CDR2 is FQGTGA. V was cut by 2 bases and J by 7 bases, with 11 bases left in between. The CDR3 consists of 13 residues. CDR3 residues: CASSLFTGIEAFF. The CDR3 DNA reads TGTGCCAGCAGCTTATTTACCGGCATTGAAGCTTTCTTT.

This chain links TRBV12-3 or TRBV12-4 with TRBJ2-7; TRBD1 aligns across 11 bases. V shed 5 bases, J shed 2 bases, and the junction held 5 bases outside the gene matches. The CDR3 has 15 residues. CDR3 nucleotides: TGTGCCAGCAGTCCAGGACAGGGGGCTCCCTACGAGCAGTACTTC. Translation gives CASSPGQGAPYEQYF.

This clonotype was observed a handful of times. This chain links TRBV6-2 or TRBV6-3 with TRBJ2-3; a weak D match, TRBD2 (5 bases). V dropped 4 bases and J dropped 6 bases, with 14 bases sitting between them. Germline CDR1 is MNHEY and CDR2 is SVGEGT. The CDR3 has 14 amino acids. The CDR3 sequence: CASSSIGLADTQYF. DNA for the CDR3: TGTGCCAGCAGTTCGATTGGACTCGCGGATACGCAGTATTTT.

This clonotype was picked up many times. V is TRBV7-9 and J is TRBJ1-1; no clear D. Germline V gene lookup returns CDR1 SEHNR and CDR2 FQNEAQ (reference sequence). Trimming pared 4 bases from V and 7 bases from J, leaving 10 bases between. CDR3 size: 12 residues. The CDR3 sequence: CASSSLDGEAFF. CDR3 coding DNA: TGTGCCAGCAGCTCCTTGGACGGTGAAGCTTTCTTT.

This clonotype was counted between two and nine times. This chain joins TRBV6-5 and TRBJ1-1, with D uncertain. Germline V gene lookup returns CDR1 MNHEY and CDR2 SVGAGI. The V end was cut by 6 bases, the J end by 6 bases, with 17 bases between. The CDR3 totals 14 residues. The CDR3 loop reads CASRVFAVTPEAFF. CDR3 DNA sequence: TGTGCCAGCAGGGTATTCGCGGTAACCCCTGAAGCTTTCTTT.

The chain has TRBV6-1 and TRBJ2-7; 7 bases match TRBD1. Germline assignment: CDR1 MNHNS and CDR2 SASEGT. The CDR3 totals 14 residues. The trim removed 7 bases at V and 0 bases at J, leaving 6 bases unmatched. This CDR3 is CASTDRQGSYEQYF. The CDR3 DNA reads TGTGCCAGCACCGACCGACAGGGCTCCTACGAGCAGTACTTC.

The table lists this clonotype with many counts. The gene calls are TRBV7-2 and TRBJ1-2; D remains ambiguous. V was cut by 5 bases and J by 6 bases, with 10 bases left in between. Germline-derived CDR1 and CDR2 are SGHTA and FQGNSA. This CDR3 contains 12 residues. Written as DNA, the CDR3 is TGTGCCAGCAGCCCTAGTGGGGATGGCTACACCTTC. Protein product: CASSPSGDGYTF.

This clonotype was detected ten times or more. This sequence joins TRBV4-2 and TRBJ1-6; D possibly corresponds to TRBD1 (6 bases). With 5 bases removed from V and 5 bases from J, the gap between germline ends came to 10 bases. This CDR3 spans 14 amino acids. Looked up from germline, CDR1 is LGHNA and CDR2 is YNFKEQ. The CDR3 loop reads CASSGGGDNSPLHF. The CDR3 DNA reads TGTGCCAGCAGCGGAGGGGGAGATAATTCACCCCTCCACTTT.

This clonotype appeared a few times. The chain joins TRBV20-1 to TRBJ2-3; 10 nucleotides match TRBD2. CDR3 length equals 16 residues. The J segment lost 4 bases and the V segment lost 0 bases, leaving 7 bases of the junction unmatched. CDR1 is DFQATT and CDR2 is SNEGSKA in the germline V gene (reference sequence). This chain's CDR3 is CSARDPASGGPDTQYF. CDR3 nucleotide sequence: TGCAGTGCTAGAGATCCCGCTAGCGGGGGCCCAGATACGCAGTATTTT.

This clonotype appeared a few times. The chain carries TRBV15 and TRBJ2-1, with a possible D match to TRBD2 (6 bases). V was shortened by 2 bases and J by 2 bases, with 16 bases between the two germline ends. The CDR3 covers 17 residues. Germline CDR1 LNHNV, CDR2 YYDKDF (reference sequence). CDR3 loop: CATSRSPGGAPYNEQFF. The CDR3 nucleotides are TGTGCCACCAGCAGATCCCCAGGCGGGGCTCCCTACAATGAGCAGTTCTTC.

A few counts support this clonotype. The J gene is TRBJ2-3, the V gene TRBV24-1, with TRBD2 as a possible D gene (5 bases). Germline values: CDR1 KGHDR, CDR2 SFDVKD. The CDR3 runs 12 residues. Trimming stripped 4 bases from V and 8 bases from J, with 9 bases between. CDR3 region: CATSENAGTQYF. CDR3 nucleotide sequence: TGTGCCACCAGTGAGAACGCGGGTACGCAGTATTTT.

The J gene is TRBJ1-1, the V gene TRBV9; D gene uncertain. The CDR3 loop spans 14 amino acids. Trimming pared 0 bases from V and 0 bases from J, leaving 6 bases between. The germline V gene has CDR1 SGDLS and CDR2 YYNGEE. The CDR3: CASSVAAMNTEAFF. CDR3 nucleotide sequence: TGTGCCAGCAGCGTAGCAGCTATGAACACTGAAGCTTTCTTT.

Only a few counts were recorded for this clonotype. This chain links TRBV9 with TRBJ2-2; D unclear. The V gene's germline CDR1 is SGDLS and CDR2 YYNGEE. This CDR3 has 12 amino acids. The V and J ends lost 2 bases and 6 bases respectively, with 5 bases between them. The chain's CDR3 is CASSVPAGELFF. CDR3 DNA: TGTGCCAGCAGCGTCCCCGCCGGGGAGCTGTTTTTT. Looking up the rest from reference TRBV9 and TRBJ2-2 gives the full variable domain: DSGVTQTPKHLITATGQRVTLRCSPRSGDLSVYWYQQSLDQGLQFLIQYYNGEERAKGNILERFSAQQFPDLHSELNLSSLELGDSALYFCASSVPAGELFFGEGSRLTVL.

Many counts were recorded for this clonotype. The chain couples TRBV7-9 to TRBJ2-2, with D possibly being TRBD2 (5 bases). The CDR3 is 15 amino acids. The germline gives CDR1 SEHNR, CDR2 FQNEAQ (reference sequence). Deletions cut 5 bases from V and 2 bases from J, with 12 bases between. CDR3 amino acids: CASSEGLHNTGELFF. The CDR3 DNA is TGTGCCAGCAGCGAAGGACTGCATAACACCGGGGAGCTGTTTTTT.

A few counts support this clonotype. V is TRBV7-6 and J is TRBJ1-3; 9 bases line up with TRBD1. Germline values: CDR1 SGHVS, CDR2 FNYEAQ. V gave up 5 bases and J gave up 3 bases; unmatched junction bases: 20. This CDR3 spans 20 amino acids. CDR3 amino acids: CASSPKGQGKRLAIGNTIYF. CDR3 DNA sequence: TGTGCCAGCAGCCCGAAGGGACAGGGAAAGAGGCTAGCGATTGGAAACACCATATATTTT. The full variable domain, with the rest looked up from reference TRBV7-6 and TRBJ1-3, is GAGVSQSPRYKVTKRGQDVALRCDPISGHVSLYWYRQALGQGPEFLTYFNYEAQQDKSGLPNDRFSAERPEGSISTLTIQRTEQRDSAMYRCASSPKGQGKRLAIGNTIYFGEGSWLTVV.

V usage is TRBV7-6 and J usage is TRBJ2-7; 8 positions match TRBD2. Germline CDR1 SGHVS, CDR2 FNYEAQ. The CDR3 runs to 13 residues. J gave up 5 bases and V 7 bases, and 7 bases lay outside the gene matches. The CDR3 protein is CASTPGGADEQYF. The DNA of the CDR3 is TGTGCCAGCACCCCCGGGGGGGCCGACGAGCAGTACTTC.

The chain joins TRBV20-1 to TRBJ2-3; weak D call: TRBD1 (6 bases). Trimming shortened V by 3 bases and J by 0 bases, and 13 bases separated the two germline ends. The germline V gene encodes CDR1 DFQATT and CDR2 SNEGSKA (reference sequence). The CDR3 length is 15 residues. Here the CDR3 reads CSAREQGSSTDTQYF. The CDR3, as DNA: TGCAGTGCTAGGGAACAGGGCAGTAGCACAGATACGCAGTATTTT.

Only a few counts were recorded for this clonotype. V and J are TRBV7-9 and TRBJ2-1; the D call may be TRBD1 or TRBD2 (5 bases each). Per the germline V gene, CDR1 is SEHNR and CDR2 is FQNEAQ (reference sequence). The CDR3 has 16 amino acids. The ends were cut back, 5 bases at V and 8 bases at J, with 22 bases in the middle. The CDR3 DNA is TGTGCCAGCAGCCCGACCGGGACGGAGTTTCGGGATGAGCAGTTCTTC. Translation gives CASSPTGTEFRDEQFF.

The J gene is TRBJ2-1, the V gene TRBV28; TRBD1 agrees at 10 bases. Germline V lookup: CDR1 MDHEN, CDR2 SYDVKM. The J segment lost 7 bases and the V segment lost 4 bases, leaving 7 bases of the junction unmatched. The CDR3 totals 15 residues. The CDR3 protein is CASSSWDRGGNEQFF. CDR3 nucleotides: TGTGCCAGCAGTTCCTGGGACAGGGGTGGGAATGAGCAGTTCTTC. Full variable domain (remainder filled in from reference TRBV28 and TRBJ2-1): DVKVTQSSRYLVKRTGEKVFLECVQDMDHENMFWYRQDPGLGLRLIYFSYDVKMKEKGDIPEGYSVSREKKERFSLILESASTNQTSMYLCASSSWDRGGNEQFFGPGTRLTVL.

The gene calls are TRBV7-6 and TRBJ2-1; TRBD1 matches at 9 bases. Unmatched junction bases numbered 7, after V lost 5 bases and J lost 5 bases. This CDR3 spans 15 amino acids. Germline V gives CDR1 SGHVS, CDR2 FNYEAQ. The CDR3 loop reads CASSNVDRGDNEQFF. The CDR3 nucleotides are TGTGCCAGCAGCAACGTGGACAGGGGTGACAATGAGCAGTTCTTC. Full variable domain (outside the CDR3, taken from reference TRBV7-6 and TRBJ2-1): GAGVSQSPRYKVTKRGQDVALRCDPISGHVSLYWYRQALGQGPEFLTYFNYEAQQDKSGLPNDRFSAERPEGSISTLTIQRTEQRDSAMYRCASSNVDRGDNEQFFGPGTRLTVL.

J is TRBJ2-1 and V is TRBV6-6; the D gene is possibly TRBD1 (7 bases). Per the germline V gene, CDR1 is MNHNY and CDR2 is SVGAGI (reference sequence). The ends were cut back, 0 bases at V and 4 bases at J, with 13 bases in the middle. The CDR3 has 16 residues. CDR3 in DNA: TGTGCCAGCAGTTACTCGTGGCAGGGGGGTTACAATGAGCAGTTCTTC. Its translation: CASSYSWQGGYNEQFF.